The rows below give T cell receptor beta chains drawn from one sample of a study of blood T cell repertoires in COVID-19. Only in-frame clones appear in the TCRdb table, and some are missing; sequencing was by immunoSEQ multiplex PCR. The table has about 36,000 clones, over 75% seen once. Input material: peripheral blood. The receptors derive from a human donor in a cohort sampled during active or convalescent COVID-19. The donor label of this sample is uncertain. Each CDR3 is given without its conserved first and last residue. The order of the fields is V gene, CDR3 protein.

TRBV11-1	ASSLQGPYGYT
TRBV11-2	ASSPGSRTDEQY
TRBV7-2	ASSLTGESSYEQY
TRBV9	ASSVDGTEESPLH
TRBV27	ASSLGEAQY
TRBV7-9	ASSRGGPYEQY
TRBV30	AWSQDRGPTYGYT
TRBV27	ASSLDRGNSPLH
TRBV4-2	ASSNGQGSTGELF
TRBV28	ASLQRATNEKLF
TRBV5-5	ASILMNTGELF
TRBV11-3	ASGARDLDGEQY
TRBV29-1	SVERADEQF
TRBV5-1	ASSLGQGAGRTEAF
TRBV18	ASSPSDSLAMRVERF
TRBV18	ASSSGVGNEQF
TRBV5-1	ASSLISARGSYNEQF
TRBV7-9	ASRPLRDEQY
TRBV19	ASKRQGQNTEAF
TRBV7-6	ASSESPGGARMETQY
TRBV6-4	ASSDYRTQTGLVYEQY
TRBV18	ASSPPGQGTTGELF
TRBV19	ASGRRSNEQF
TRBV5-6	ASSDREEGTDTQY
TRBV5-4	ASSLFPGELF
TRBV7-2	ALSFNYGYT
TRBV5-4	ASSLGTGSNSPLH
TRBV25-1	ASSENRVDEQY
TRBV19	ASSTWTSVGNEQF
TRBV10-3	AISPDRANYGYT
TRBV7-2	ASSSTGLPQH
TRBV30	ARQSYNEQF
TRBV11-3	ASSLRWRRNTGELF
TRBV11-3	ASSSQDRDGYT
TRBV19	ASSTRTGGGGQPQH
TRBV19	ASSIVISGREQY
TRBV7-8	ASSRRDNYGYT
TRBV5-1	ASSLGLAGVSTDTQY
TRBV2	ASSISSGRRTGELF
TRBV6-5	ASRPQRAGTQY
TRBV5-1	ASSRGTGELF
TRBV5-5	ASSPDFGVKDIQY
TRBV9	ASSVDATYNEQF
TRBV11-3	ASSVRGNEQF
TRBV6-2/TRBV6-3	ASSPQAGELF
TRBV15	ATSSLGQPYGYT
TRBV6-5	AAAASVGSYNEQF
TRBV5-1	ASSFSHQSGTDTQY
TRBV7-9	ASSFGLAGANTGELF
TRBV7-9	ASRPSHQANTGELF
TRBV7-9	ASSLDPRGESGYT
TRBV6-5	ASRETGNNQPQH
TRBV29-1	STGGGSGAGELF
TRBV5-4	ASSFTSGSLSYEQY
TRBV4-2	ASSQIPGQGGMNTEAF
TRBV6-1	ASSEVAAGEGGTQY